These 4 T cell receptor beta chains were sequenced from one sample in a study of shared T cell receptors in the human thymus. Sequencing used immunoSEQ multiplex PCR; TCRdb keeps in-frame clones, though not all of them. The data show some 660,000 clones, with over 75% seen just once and roughly 0.0086% held by the top ten. The sample was also reused in another study, on human thymus T cells.

The specimen sequenced was thymocytes. The source is a boy under two years old with a congenital heart defect.

The V and J genes are TRBV15 and TRBJ2-7; 8 bases map to TRBD2. V trimming: 4 bases; J trimming: 6 bases; junction bases outside the gene matches: 11. The CDR3 runs to 15 residues. Germline V gives CDR1 LNHNV, CDR2 YYDKDF (reference sequence). The CDR3 DNA sequence: TGTGCCACCAGCACAAATTCCGGGACTAGGTTCGAGCAGTACTTC. It specifies CATSTNSGTRFEQYF.

V is TRBV27 and J is TRBJ2-7; TRBD1 might be the D (5 bases). Trimming left V 4 bases short and J 6 bases short, with 13 bases between. The CDR3 contains 13 residues. Germline CDR1 reads MNHEY; CDR2 reads SMNVEV (reference sequence). This CDR3 reads CASSSAGPVEQYF. The CDR3 nucleotides read TGTGCCAGCAGTTCGGCAGGGCCTGTCGAGCAGTACTTC.

This clone turned up a few times. This chain links TRBV18 with TRBJ1-4; TRBD1 matches 7 bases. Germline CDR1 is KGHSH and CDR2 is LQKENI. V shed 2 bases, J shed 8 bases, and the junction held 8 bases outside the gene matches. CDR3 length: 15 amino acids. The CDR3 loop reads CASSPSGQLGEKLFF. CDR3 DNA sequence: TGTGCCAGCTCACCATCGGGACAGCTAGGGGAAAAACTGTTTTTT.

CDR3 coding DNA: TGTGCCAGCAGCCTGTGGACTAGGAGCGGGGAGCTGTTTTTT. Protein product: CASSLWTRSGELFF. This chain uses TRBV5-5 with TRBJ2-2, with 7 bases fitting TRBD2. CDR3 size: 14 residues. Per the germline V gene, CDR1 is SGHKS and CDR2 is YYEKEE (reference sequence). V gave up 4 bases and J gave up 7 bases; unmatched junction bases: 7.